These 21 T cell receptor beta chains were sequenced from one sample in a study of blood T cell repertoires in COVID-19. Profiled with immunoSEQ multiplex PCR; TCRdb holds only in-frame clones, not every one. This sample yields about 140,000 clones, of which almost 90% are seen a single time; approximately 1.5% belongs to the top ten. Sequencing was performed on peripheral blood. The receptors stem from a woman aged 60 to 75 with acute or convalescent COVID-19.

V and J are TRBV30 and TRBJ1-6; D is uncertain. Germline CDR1 reads GTSNPN; CDR2 reads SVGIG (reference sequence). Trimming pared 7 bases from V and 0 bases from J, leaving 7 bases between. This CDR3 contains 13 residues. CDR3 nucleotide sequence: TGTGCCTTACAGAGCTCCTATAATTCACCCCTCCACTTT. It is translated as CALQSSYNSPLHF.

This rearrangement joins TRBV7-8 to TRBJ1-5; weak D call: TRBD1 (6 bases). The germline CDR1 and CDR2 sequences are SGHVS and FQNEAQ. Deletions cut 5 bases from V and 1 base from J, with 12 bases between. The CDR3 is 15 amino acids. CDR3 sequence (DNA): TGTGCCAGCAGCCGAGGGGGGGAAAGCAATCAGCCCCAGCATTTT. This codes for CASSRGGESNQPQHF.

V is TRBV10-3 and J is TRBJ2-7; D call uncertain. V was trimmed by 10 bases and J by 0 bases, leaving 13 bases between them. Germline loops: CDR1 ENHRY, CDR2 SYGVKD. The CDR3 runs to 13 residues. CDR3 DNA sequence: TGTGCCACCTGTAATAGGAGCTCCTACGAGCAGTACTTC. Translating it yields CATCNRSSYEQYF.

This clone has only one observation. The J gene is TRBJ1-6, the V gene TRBV3-1 (or the pseudogene TRBV3-2), with D hard to call. Germline loops: CDR1 LGHDT, CDR2 YNNKEL (reference sequence). V dropped 3 bases and J dropped 5 bases, with 14 bases sitting between them. The CDR3 loop spans 16 amino acids. The CDR3 protein is CASSHLAQKNNSPLHF. CDR3 sequence (DNA): TGTGCCAGCAGCCATCTAGCACAGAAAAATAATTCACCCCTCCACTTT.

The V call is TRBV2, the J call TRBJ2-7, with TRBD2 matching 9 bases. Germline V gene lookup returns CDR1 SNHLY and CDR2 FYNNEI. This CDR3 is 15 amino acids long. V was pared by 1 base and J by 1 base, with 2 bases of the junction left unmatched. DNA of the CDR3: TGTGCCAGCAGTGAAGAAGCGGGGGGTTCCTACGAGCAGTACTTC. Translating it yields CASSEEAGGSYEQYF.

The CDR3: CASRTGASTGELFF. CDR3 coding DNA: TGTGCCTCAAGGACAGGGGCCAGCACCGGGGAGCTGTTTTTT. J is TRBJ2-2 and V is TRBV28, with 9 bases matching TRBD1. There are 14 residues in the CDR3. Germline V CDR1 and CDR2: MDHEN, SYDVKM. V lost 11 bases and J lost 4; bases outside the gene matches: 8.

The J gene is TRBJ2-3, the V gene TRBV3-1 (or the pseudogene TRBV3-2); 10 bases line up with TRBD2. Germline lookup yields CDR1 LGHDT and CDR2 YNNKEL (reference sequence). V lost 4 bases to trimming and J lost 2 bases; unmatched junction nucleotides: 6. The CDR3 is made up of 16 amino acids. CDR3 residues: CASSLGTSALTDTQYF. The CDR3 DNA reads as TGTGCCAGCAGCCTAGGGACTAGCGCCCTCACAGATACGCAGTATTTT.

V gene TRBV2 combines with J gene TRBJ1-2; 10 bases map to TRBD1. V shed 5 bases, J shed 9 bases, and the junction held 9 bases outside the gene matches. This CDR3 contains 14 residues. Germline V gene data show CDR1 as SNHLY and CDR2 as FYNNEI. The CDR3 sequence: CASSPDRGEVSYTF. The DNA of the CDR3 is TGTGCCAGCAGTCCGGACAGGGGGGAAGTGAGCTACACCTTC.

This sequence joins TRBV6-5 and TRBJ2-3; the match to TRBD1 covers 10 bases. Unmatched junction bases numbered 3, after V lost 6 bases and J lost 0 bases. Germline V gene lookup returns CDR1 MNHEY and CDR2 SVGAGI. The CDR3 spans 15 residues. The CDR3 DNA reads as TGTGCCAGCAGGGGACAGGGGTTTAGCACAGATACGCAGTATTTT. This translates into CASRGQGFSTDTQYF.

The J gene is TRBJ1-4, the V gene TRBV11-2; TRBD1 aligns across 7 bases. The CDR3 totals 15 residues. Germline V gives CDR1 SGHAT, CDR2 FQNNGV. The V segment lost 4 bases and the J segment 6 bases; nucleotides outside the gene matches: 8. The CDR3 nucleotides are TGTGCCAGCAGCTCCCAGGGGGGCCGGGATGAAAAACTGTTTTTT. It codes for CASSSQGGRDEKLFF.

This clone has just one count. The chain carries TRBV30 and TRBJ1-4, with TRBD1 as a possible D gene (5 bases). CDR1 is GTSNPN, CDR2 SVGIG, per germline (reference sequence). Deletions cut 4 bases from V and 7 bases from J, with 13 bases between. The CDR3 runs 13 residues. CDR3 protein: CAWTRGRSEKLFF. In nucleotides, the CDR3 is TGTGCCTGGACCCGGGGGAGGAGTGAAAAACTGTTTTTT.

This chain connects TRBV5-1 to TRBJ1-4; D unresolved. Trimming left V 1 base short and J 3 bases short, with 10 bases between. Germline V lookup: CDR1 SGHRS, CDR2 YFSETQ. The CDR3 consists of 15 residues. In DNA form, the CDR3 reads TGCGCCAGCAGCTTGTACTCTGAGGCTAATGAAAAACTGTTTTTT. Its translation: CASSLYSEANEKLFF.

This clone has a single count. The rearrangement uses TRBV9 and TRBJ1-1; 10 nucleotides match TRBD1. The CDR3 length is 16 residues. Trimming removed 3 bases from V and 4 bases from J; junction bases left unmatched: 9. The V gene's germline CDR1 is SGDLS and CDR2 YYNGEE. The CDR3 region is CASSERQGAVGTEAFF. The CDR3 region has the DNA TGTGCCAGCAGCGAGAGACAGGGGGCCGTAGGCACTGAAGCTTTCTTT.

The gene calls are TRBV2 and TRBJ1-4, with D unclear. The ends were cut back, 5 bases at V and 8 bases at J, with 6 bases in the middle. This CDR3 is 11 amino acids long. The germline V gene encodes CDR1 SNHLY and CDR2 FYNNEI. DNA of the CDR3: TGTGCCAGCAGTCCCAGGGAAAAACTGTTTTTT. It yields the protein CASSPREKLFF.

This clone was counted between two and nine times. The chain carries TRBV30 and TRBJ2-5; D is unclear. Germline V gene data show CDR1 as GTSNPN and CDR2 as SVGIG (reference sequence). This CDR3 is built from 13 residues. Trimming took off 1 base at V and 4 bases at J, with 10 bases between the two ends. This CDR3 reads CAWSGLQTETQYF. CDR3 in DNA: TGTGCCTGGAGTGGCCTACAGACAGAGACCCAGTACTTC.

This clone came up once. The chain joins TRBV19 to TRBJ1-2; 7 positions match TRBD1. The J segment lost 12 bases and the V segment lost 6 bases, leaving 19 bases of the junction unmatched. CDR1 and CDR2 (germline): LNHDA, SQIVND (reference sequence). The CDR3 is 15 amino acids. CDR3 amino acids: CASSGLNKGQTSNTF. The CDR3 DNA reads as TGTGCCAGTAGCGGATTAAATAAGGGACAGACCTCCAACACCTTC.

V is TRBV13 and J is TRBJ1-3; D is possibly TRBD1 (6 bases). The germline V gene has CDR1 PRHDT and CDR2 FYEKMQ (reference sequence). This CDR3 region has 14 residues. Between the trimmed V and J ends, which lost 6 bases and 9 bases, there was a span of 18 bases. The CDR3 DNA follows: TGTGCCAGCAGAAGCTCTTTAGGACAGTCCACCATATATTTT. Translating it yields CASRSSLGQSTIYF.

The genes are TRBV27 and TRBJ1-5, with TRBD1 matching over 7 bases. The trim removed 7 bases at V and 0 bases at J, leaving 6 bases unmatched. This CDR3 has 15 residues. The V gene's germline CDR1 is MNHEY and CDR2 SMNVEV (reference sequence). The CDR3 loop reads CASKPGGYSNQPQHF. The CDR3 DNA reads as TGTGCCAGCAAGCCAGGGGGGTATAGCAATCAGCCCCAGCATTTT.

In its sample, this clone was seen once. V usage is TRBV3-1 (or the pseudogene TRBV3-2) and J usage is TRBJ2-1, with 12 bases aligning to TRBD1. Losses at the gene ends were 4 bases for V and 7 bases for J; bases not matched to a gene: 8. Per the germline V gene, CDR1 is LGHDT and CDR2 is YNNKEL (reference sequence). The CDR3 length is 16 residues. The CDR3 DNA is TGTGCCAGCAGCCCATGGGACAGGGGGCGTGTGAATGAGCAGTTCTTC. It yields the protein CASSPWDRGRVNEQFF.

This clone was detected only once. This sequence joins TRBV11-3 and TRBJ2-2, with D tentatively TRBD1 (6 bases). V dropped 6 bases and J dropped 4 bases, with 15 bases sitting between them. The CDR3 consists of 15 residues. CDR1 and CDR2 from the germline V gene are SGHNT and YENEEA. CDR3: CASRSGEGVTGELFF. For the CDR3, the DNA is TGTGCCAGCAGGAGTGGTGAGGGGGTCACCGGGGAGCTGTTTTTT.

This chain joins TRBV19 and TRBJ1-4, with D possibly being TRBD1 (5 bases). Germline V gene sequence: CDR1 LNHDA, CDR2 SQIVND (reference sequence). V was trimmed by 6 bases and J by 3 bases, leaving 14 bases between them. This CDR3 contains 15 residues. The CDR3 here is CASSPRVGANEKLFF. The CDR3 bases are TGTGCCAGTAGCCCCAGGGTTGGGGCTAATGAAAAACTGTTTTTT.